This T cell receptor (beta chain) was captured by sequencing in a study of cytomegalovirus exposure and HLA in healthy donors. In this sample, this clone turned up once. The primer mix had 60 Vbeta and 13 Jbeta primers. Sequencing was performed with immunoSEQ multiplex PCR; in TCRdb, only in-frame clones are kept and a portion is missing. The table lists roughly 150,000 clones, roughly 81% of them singletons. The sample was PBMCs. This receptor was identified in a man aged 25-40 years in good health and CMV-seropositive.

As DNA, the CDR3 is TGTGCCAGCAGCAATTCACACACAGATACGCAGTATTTT. Amino acid sequence: CASSNSHTDTQYF. The V gene is TRBV7-2, the J gene TRBJ2-3; D call uncertain. The germline V gene has CDR1 SGHTA and CDR2 FQGNSA. V lost 5 bases and J lost 2, with 8 bases in between. The CDR3 length is 13 residues.